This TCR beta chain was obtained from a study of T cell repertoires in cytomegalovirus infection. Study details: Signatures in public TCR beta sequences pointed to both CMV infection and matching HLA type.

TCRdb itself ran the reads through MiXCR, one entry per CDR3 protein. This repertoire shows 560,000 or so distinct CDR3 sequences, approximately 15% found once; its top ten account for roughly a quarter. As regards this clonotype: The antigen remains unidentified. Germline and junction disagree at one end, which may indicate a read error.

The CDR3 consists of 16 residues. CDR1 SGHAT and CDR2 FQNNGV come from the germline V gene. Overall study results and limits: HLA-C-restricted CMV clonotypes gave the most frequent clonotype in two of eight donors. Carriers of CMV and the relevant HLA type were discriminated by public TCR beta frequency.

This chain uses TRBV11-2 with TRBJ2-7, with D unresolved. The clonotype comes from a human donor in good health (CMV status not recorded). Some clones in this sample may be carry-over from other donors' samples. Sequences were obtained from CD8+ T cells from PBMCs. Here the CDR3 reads CASSLAAVGPLYETYF. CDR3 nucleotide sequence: TGTGCAAGCAGCTTAGCCGCGGTAGGCCCCCTCTACGAGACGTACTTC.